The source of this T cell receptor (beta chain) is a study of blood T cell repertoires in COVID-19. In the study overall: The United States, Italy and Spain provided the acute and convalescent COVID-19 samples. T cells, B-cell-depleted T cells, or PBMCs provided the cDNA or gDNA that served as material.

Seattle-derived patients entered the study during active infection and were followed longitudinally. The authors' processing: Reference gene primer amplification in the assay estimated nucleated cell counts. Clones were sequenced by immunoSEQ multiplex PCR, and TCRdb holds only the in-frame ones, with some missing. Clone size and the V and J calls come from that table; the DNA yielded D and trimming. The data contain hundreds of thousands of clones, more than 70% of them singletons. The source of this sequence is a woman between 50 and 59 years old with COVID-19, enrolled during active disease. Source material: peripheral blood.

CDR3: CASMRVVTGYEQYF. The CDR3 DNA is TGTGCCAGCATGAGGGTTGTAACAGGGTACGAGCAGTACTTC. This chain uses TRBV6-5 with TRBJ2-7; TRBD1 might be the D (6 bases). Germline values: CDR1 MNHEY, CDR2 SVGAGI. V lost 7 bases and J 4 bases, leaving 17 bases between the germline ends. CDR3 length equals 14 residues.